What follows are 16 T cell receptor beta chains derived from one specimen sequenced in a study of OX40 agonist ivuxolimab in advanced cancers. The method behind the library was the immunoSEQ multiplex PCR assay. Here the immuneACCESS table is served through TCRdb, limited to in-frame sequences with V and J called. Missing clones are a known gap in these copies; in checked studies unresolved V genes cover under half, and the rest lacks a known reason. For this sample there are roughly 92,000 clones; around 90% appear just once. The ten largest clones represent 3.4% of the sample. This material consisted of CD4+ or CD8+ T cells sorted from blood, taken in a trial of the OX40 agonist ivuxolimab. Receptors originate from an adult with an advanced solid tumor such as melanoma, head and neck, liver or kidney cancer.

The chain joins TRBV11-2 to TRBJ2-7; D is ambiguous. The CDR3 totals 14 residues. Trimming took off 1 base at V and 2 bases at J, with 9 bases between the two ends. Germline CDR1 reads SGHAT; CDR2 reads FQNNGV. CDR3 loop: CASSLGGGAYEQYF. The CDR3, as DNA: TGTGCCAGCAGCTTAGGAGGCGGAGCCTACGAGCAGTACTTC.

Points on this clone: A junction end diverges from the germline sequence, so it may reflect a read error. V gene TRBV7-7 combines with J gene TRBJ2-3; 11 bases align to TRBD2. The CDR3 is 15 residues long. Per germline, CDR1 SSHAT and CDR2 FNYEAQ (reference sequence). The CDR3 sequence: CASSYSGGAEDTQYF. CDR3 coding DNA: TGTGCTAGCAGCTATAGCGGGGGGGCCGAAGATACGCAGTATTTT.

This chain uses TRBV11-3 with TRBJ1-6; D is uncertain. This CDR3 contains 15 residues. V lost 3 bases and J 9 bases, leaving 15 bases between the germline ends. Germline CDR1 and CDR2: SGHNT and YENEEA. The CDR3 loop is CASSFGGVDPSPLHF. Written as DNA, the CDR3 is TGTGCCAGCAGCTTTGGCGGGGTAGACCCTTCACCCCTCCACTTT. The full variable domain, its missing parts supplied by reference TRBV11-3 and TRBJ1-6, is EAGVVQSPRYKIIEKKQPVAFWCNPISGHNTLYWYLQNLGQGPELLIRYENEEAVDDSQLPKDRFSAERLKGVDSTLKIQPAELGDSAVYLCASSFGGVDPSPLHFGNGTRLTVT.

The DNA of the CDR3 is TGTGCCAGTAGTGTCGGCAGCGGGGTGACCACCGGGGAGCTGTTTTTT. This sequence encodes CASSVGSGVTTGELFF. The chain employs TRBV19 and TRBJ2-2, with TRBD2 matching over 7 bases. The CDR3 runs 16 residues. The V gene's germline CDR1 is LNHDA and CDR2 SQIVND (reference sequence). The junction had 10 bases not matched to a gene; V was cut back by 5 bases and J by 4 bases.

The rearrangement uses TRBV4-1 and TRBJ1-2; perhaps TRBD1 as D (5 bases). Germline CDR1 is MGHRA and CDR2 is YSYEKL. V lost 0 bases to trimming and J lost 7 bases, with 6 bases between them. CDR3 length: 12 amino acids. The DNA for the CDR3 is TGCGCCAGCAGCCAAGATGGGGCTGGCTACACCTTC. It translates to CASSQDGAGYTF.

In this sample, this clone turned up once. The chain uses TRBV5-1 and TRBJ2-3; no reliable D call. Germline lookup yields CDR1 SGHRS and CDR2 YFSETQ. V lost 6 bases to trimming and J lost 1 base, with 6 bases between them. CDR3 length: 12 amino acids. The CDR3 region is CASKYGTDTQYF. CDR3 coding DNA: TGCGCCAGCAAGTACGGCACAGATACGCAGTATTTT.

This clone has a handful of counts. The J gene is TRBJ1-2, the V gene TRBV11-2, with 9 bases aligning to TRBD1. Germline values: CDR1 SGHAT, CDR2 FQNNGV. This CDR3 spans 15 amino acids. The J segment lost 7 bases and the V segment lost 3 bases, leaving 9 bases of the junction unmatched. CDR3 coding DNA: TGTGCCAGCAGCTTGGGATGGACAGGGGATCCTGGCTACACCTTC. It yields the protein CASSLGWTGDPGYTF. Based on the CDR3 plus reference TRBV11-2 and TRBJ1-2, the full variable domain is EAGVAQSPRYKIIEKRQSVAFWCNPISGHATLYWYQQILGQGPKLLIQFQNNGVVDDSQLPKDRFSAERLKGVDSTLKIQPAKLEDSAVYLCASSLGWTGDPGYTFGSGTRLTVV.

CDR3 loop: CASSQRTSGGAHEQFF. CDR3 coding DNA: TGCGCCAGCAGCCAGCGGACTAGCGGGGGGGCGCATGAGCAGTTCTTC. V is TRBV4-1 and J is TRBJ2-1, with 15 nucleotides matching TRBD2. The CDR3 is 16 amino acids. Germline CDR1 and CDR2: MGHRA and YSYEKL. V was pared by 3 bases and J by 8 bases, with 5 bases of the junction left unmatched.

This clone came up once. The gene calls are TRBV18 and TRBJ1-1, with D maybe TRBD1 (5 bases). There are 15 residues in the CDR3. Trimming stripped 3 bases from V and 1 base from J, with 12 bases between. CDR1 and CDR2 from the germline V gene are KGHSH and LQKENI. In DNA, the CDR3 is TGTGCCAGCTCACCTTCGGGGCTGGGGAACACTGAAGCTTTCTTT. As protein: CASSPSGLGNTEAFF.

This sequence joins TRBV7-6 and TRBJ2-2; TRBD2 aligns across 10 bases. The germline CDR1 and CDR2 sequences are SGHVS and FNYEAQ. Losses at the gene ends were 6 bases for V and 3 bases for J; bases not matched to a gene: 4. This CDR3 is 15 amino acids long. CDR3 in DNA: TGTGCCAGCAGGGCCGGGACTAGCGACACCGGGGAGCTGTTTTTT. Its translation: CASRAGTSDTGELFF.

The V gene is TRBV5-1, the J gene TRBJ1-2; D is perhaps TRBD1 (6 bases). The V and J ends lost 0 bases and 4 bases respectively, with 7 bases between them. The CDR3 consists of 13 residues. The V gene's germline CDR1 is SGHRS and CDR2 YFSETQ. CDR3 sequence reads: CASSLETGYGYTF. The DNA of the CDR3 is TGCGCCAGCAGCTTGGAGACAGGCTATGGCTACACCTTC.

This chain links TRBV9 with TRBJ1-2, with 7 bases matching TRBD1. The V and J ends lost 2 bases and 5 bases, in that order; junction bases with no gene match: 15. The CDR3 runs 17 residues. Germline V gives CDR1 SGDLS, CDR2 YYNGEE. The DNA for the CDR3 is TGTGCCAGCAGCGTCTCGGGACAGCATATCAGAGGTTATGGCTACACCTTC. As protein: CASSVSGQHIRGYGYTF.

The rearrangement uses TRBV5-8 and TRBJ2-7; possibly TRBD1 for D (5 bases). Germline V lookup: CDR1 SGHTS, CDR2 YDEGEE. Between the trimmed V and J ends, which lost 4 bases and 2 bases, there was a span of 10 bases. The CDR3 runs to 13 residues. CDR3 loop: CASSPRETYEQYF. The CDR3 DNA sequence: TGTGCCAGCAGCCCCAGGGAAACCTACGAGCAGTACTTC. Using reference TRBV5-8 and TRBJ2-7 for the parts outside the CDR3, the full variable domain is EAGVTQSPTHLIKTRGQQATLRCSPISGHTSVYWYQQALGLGLQFLLWYDEGEERNRGNFPPRFSGRQFPNYSSELNVNALELEDSALYLCASSPRETYEQYFGPGTRLTVT.

This sequence joins TRBV19 and TRBJ2-7, with TRBD2 matching over 11 bases. Unmatched junction bases numbered 5, after V lost 7 bases and J lost 3 bases. Germline values: CDR1 LNHDA, CDR2 SQIVND (reference sequence). The CDR3 loop spans 14 amino acids. The CDR3 nucleotides read TGTGCCAGTACCCCGGGACTAGCGGACTACGAGCAGTACTTC. It translates to CASTPGLADYEQYF.

This chain links TRBV2 with TRBJ1-1, with TRBD1 identical over 7 bases. The germline gives CDR1 SNHLY, CDR2 FYNNEI. The junction had 0 bases not matched to a gene; V was cut back by 4 bases and J by 4 bases. This CDR3 is 12 amino acids long. Here the CDR3 reads CASSAGGTEAFF. In nucleotides, the CDR3 is TGTGCCAGCAGTGCAGGGGGCACTGAAGCTTTCTTT. Complete variable domain (other parts from reference TRBV2 and TRBJ1-1): EPEVTQTPSHQVTQMGQEVILRCVPISNHLYFYWYRQILGQKVEFLVSFYNNEISEKSEIFDDQFSVERPDGSNFTLKIRSTKLEDSAMYFCASSAGGTEAFFGQGTRLTVV.

V is TRBV28 and J is TRBJ2-5; a weak D match, TRBD1 (5 bases). Trimming left V 3 bases short and J 0 bases short, with 8 bases between. Germline V gives CDR1 MDHEN, CDR2 SYDVKM. There are 14 residues in the CDR3. CDR3 protein: CASSLGRYQETQYF. The CDR3 nucleotides read TGTGCCAGCAGTTTGGGGCGGTACCAAGAGACCCAGTACTTC.